These 5 T cell receptor beta chains were all obtained from the same sample, sequenced in a study of shared clonotypes between healthy human individuals. The naive CD8 population came from CD45RO-negative cells selected for CCR7, without terminally differentiated effector memory CD45RA+ cells. Clones were read by immunoSEQ multiplex PCR, and TCRdb kept only the in-frame ones, dropping some. The sample has 1.5 million to 2.5 million clones, over 85% seen once. Sequenced input: naive CD8+ T cells sorted from blood. The receptors come from a young man in good health.

The rearrangement links TRBV2 to TRBJ1-3, with D unresolved. This CDR3 has 11 residues. The V end lost 4 bases, the J end lost 6 bases, and 4 bases lay between the germline ends. Looked up from germline, CDR1 is SNHLY and CDR2 is FYNNEI. The CDR3 spells CASSVENTIYF. The CDR3, as DNA: TGTGCCAGCAGTGTTGAAAACACCATATATTTT.

The chain is built from TRBV7-9 and TRBJ2-6; weak D call: TRBD2 (5 bases). Trimming took 5 bases from V and 0 from J, leaving 14 bases between them. Germline CDR1 reads SEHNR; CDR2 reads FQNEAQ (reference sequence). The CDR3 extends over 17 amino acids. CDR3 region: CASSTEAVSSGANVLTF. DNA of the CDR3: TGTGCCAGCAGCACCGAAGCGGTTAGCTCTGGGGCCAACGTCCTGACTTTC.

The gene calls are TRBV5-6 and TRBJ2-2; unclear D gene. Trimming pared 0 bases from V and 1 base from J, leaving 10 bases between. Germline CDR1 reads SGHDT; CDR2 reads YYEEEE. The CDR3 runs to 16 residues. CDR3 region: CASSLVGVGNTGELFF. The CDR3 coding sequence is TGTGCCAGCAGCTTGGTTGGGGTAGGGAACACCGGGGAGCTGTTTTTT.

The chain is built from TRBV21-1 and TRBJ2-7; the D call of TRBD2 is as the table states it, not checked on the DNA. TRBV21-1 is termed a pseudogene. The CDR3 has 15 residues. The CDR3 loop reads CASRKGNGISHEQYF. The CDR3 region has the DNA TGTGCCAGCAGAAAAGGGAACGGGATTTCCCACGAGCAGTACTTC.

A word on this clone: Other DNA sequences from this sample encode an identical CDR3 as well. The rearrangement uses TRBV7-9 and TRBJ2-7; D possibly corresponds to TRBD2 (5 bases). The CDR3 runs to 12 residues. The germline CDR1 and CDR2 sequences are SEHNR and FQNEAQ (reference sequence). V was pared by 5 bases and J by 6 bases, with 11 bases between. This CDR3 is CASSLGEGEQYF. In DNA, the CDR3 is TGTGCCAGCAGCCTAGGTGAGGGCGAGCAGTACTTC. The full variable domain, its missing parts supplied by reference TRBV7-9 and TRBJ2-7, is DTGVSQNPRHKITKRGQNVTFRCDPISEHNRLYWYRQTLGQGPEFLTYFQNEAQLEKSRLLSDRFSAERPKGSFSTLEIQRTEQGDSAMYLCASSLGEGEQYFGPGTRLTVT.